Listed below are T cell receptor beta chains from one sample, sequenced in a study of control samples from healthy donors and cancer patients. Clones were sequenced by immunoSEQ multiplex PCR, and TCRdb holds only the in-frame ones, with some missing. The sample holds about 97,000 clones, 92% seen once. The source material was blood. The receptors come from a woman under 30 in good health. Each CDR3 is given without its conserved first and last residue. Size is stated for part of the rows, as once, few or many counts, or as a class when the clone is expanded.

TRBV30	TRBJ2-7	.	AWSPGTGGFEQY
TRBV6-5	TRBJ1-6	.	ASSQTGNTPLH
TRBV13	TRBJ1-2	.	ASSPELSGYT
TRBV28	TRBJ1-3	once	ASVGIPITGNTIY
TRBV6-4	TRBJ2-1	.	ASSEGSYNEQF
TRBV24-1	TRBJ2-1	.	ATIIPNEQF
TRBV5-1	TRBJ1-1	.	ASSGGGWGTVNTEAF
TRBV2	TRBJ2-2	once	ASSEARRELGGHRRLF
TRBV24-1	TRBJ2-3	.	ATSDGDGTDTQY
TRBV19	TRBJ1-1	.	ASSLLTVNTEAF
TRBV19	TRBJ2-7	.	ASSTRLGEQY
TRBV7-2	TRBJ1-2	.	ASSAGGRDRGHYGYT
TRBV5-5	TRBJ2-7	.	ASSPGTNAYEQY
TRBV6-1	TRBJ1-4	.	ASSEPGQGYQKLF
TRBV5-1	TRBJ2-7	.	ASSSTGTGVLNEQY
TRBV5-1	TRBJ2-3	.	ASSLRGPGTGLVDTQY
TRBV6-2/TRBV6-3	TRBJ2-1	.	ASSYVGEAYNEQF
TRBV7-8	TRBJ1-1	.	ASSPGTPAGTEAF
TRBV18	TRBJ2-7	.	ASSPEQLGGEQY
TRBV10-2	TRBJ2-4	.	ASSESSVAKNIQY
TRBV12-3/TRBV12-4	TRBJ1-6	.	ASSTDSYSPLH
TRBV7-2	TRBJ1-4	few	ASSLVEGEKLF
TRBV15	TRBJ1-5	.	ATGSLSNQPQH
TRBV6-1	TRBJ1-3	.	ASSATWTGAGNTIY
TRBV7-3	TRBJ2-2	.	ASSLYGRAGTGELF
TRBV7-9	TRBJ2-2	.	ASSFAGLAGTGELF
TRBV6-5	TRBJ2-2	.	ASGGAWTGELF
TRBV28	TRBJ2-1	.	ASSSIAGGPYNEQF
TRBV13	TRBJ1-1	few	ASSSRRTLRAEAF